A selection of T cell receptor beta chains follows, all from one sample in a study of neoadjuvant anti-PD-1 for oral cavity cancer. Generated by immunoSEQ multiplex PCR, the TCRdb table keeps only in-frame clones and is missing some. Of about 42,000 clones detected, approximately 80% appear once; the ten largest clones hold about 5%. Sequenced here: PBMCs, sampled after nivolumab (anti-PD-1) treatment. These receptor sequences come from a person aged 40 to 85 with oral cavity squamous cell carcinoma. CDR3s include the opening cysteine and the closing phenylalanine or tryptophan. Fields, in order: J gene, V gene, clone size, D gene, CDR3 DNA, CDR3 protein. The D gene is left open where the match is weak. Size is omitted from some rows. Given values are once, few, many or a class for expanded clones.

j_gene: TRBJ1-3; v_gene: TRBV6-1; abundance: .; d_gene: .; CDR3nt: TGTGCCACTGCGACAGCCTCAGGAAACACCATATATTTT; CDR3aa: CATATASGNTIYF
j_gene: TRBJ1-1; v_gene: TRBV19; abundance: .; d_gene: .; CDR3nt: TGTGCCAGTAGGATCAACACTGAAGCTTTCTTT; CDR3aa: CASRINTEAFF
j_gene: TRBJ2-2; v_gene: TRBV15; abundance: once; d_gene: .; CDR3nt: TGTGCCACCAGCACCTCGACAGAGCCCGGGGAGCTGTTTTTT; CDR3aa: CATSTSTEPGELFF
j_gene: TRBJ1-2; v_gene: TRBV2; abundance: few; d_gene: .; CDR3nt: TGTGCCAGCAGTACGGACAGCTATGGCTACACCTTC; CDR3aa: CASSTDSYGYTF
j_gene: TRBJ1-1; v_gene: TRBV10-1; abundance: .; d_gene: TRBD1; CDR3nt: TGCGCCAGCAGTGAGTCGCCCTTTGGACAGGCGGGCGGCACTGAAGCTTTCTTT; CDR3aa: CASSESPFGQAGGTEAFF
j_gene: TRBJ2-3; v_gene: TRBV5-6; abundance: .; d_gene: .; CDR3nt: TGTGCCAGCAGCTTGGGACAGTGGAATACGCAGTATTTT; CDR3aa: CASSLGQWNTQYF
j_gene: TRBJ2-1; v_gene: TRBV19; abundance: .; d_gene: TRBD2; CDR3nt: TGTGCCAGTAGTCGGTCGGGGGGGAATGAGCAGTTCTTC; CDR3aa: CASSRSGGNEQFF
j_gene: TRBJ2-1; v_gene: TRBV7-2; abundance: .; d_gene: .; CDR3nt: TGTGCCAGCAGCTCACCAGTCTTCAATGAGCAGTTCTTC; CDR3aa: CASSSPVFNEQFF
j_gene: TRBJ2-2; v_gene: TRBV10-1; abundance: few; d_gene: .; CDR3nt: TGCGCCAGCAGTTCGACTAGGAGAGCCGGGGAGCTGTTTTTT; CDR3aa: CASSSTRRAGELFF
j_gene: TRBJ1-5; v_gene: TRBV6-6; abundance: .; d_gene: TRBD1; CDR3nt: TGTGCCAGCAGACGTGGACAGGGCCAGCCCCAGCATTTT; CDR3aa: CASRRGQGQPQHF
j_gene: TRBJ1-2; v_gene: TRBV7-9; abundance: .; d_gene: .; CDR3nt: TGTGCCAGCAGCTTAGCGCGGGGCAGCCTCCGGGGCTACACCTTC; CDR3aa: CASSLARGSLRGYTF